This T cell receptor (beta chain) was obtained from a study of blood T cell repertoires in COVID-19 (dated by TCRdb to 2020 to 2021). Regarding the complete study: Samples from collaborators originated in the United States, Italy and Spain and spanned both the acute and convalescent phases of COVID-19. The prospective study material was composed of cDNA or gDNA derived from T cells, B-cell-depleted T cells, or PBMCs. Deeply sampled blood TCRbeta repertoires from subjects exposed to, actively infected with, or recovered from COVID-19 were included in the dataset. The repertoires were made available in a free public database intended to serve as a resource for research on the immune response to SARS-CoV-2. Samples were obtained from the ongoing ImmuneRACE study (first 160 participants) and from 1,254 subjects provided by 6 global collaborators. The sample metadata nearly always contained a de-identified subject ID, COVID-19 status, age in years and sex. HLA class I and class II types, where available, came from metadata supplied by the sample provider rather than from assay-based typing.

As for this clone: Its binding antigen is unknown. The input lacks base qualities; no much larger clone sits a single base away.

The immunoSEQ Assay, a bias-controlled multiplex PCR, was used to amplify TCRbeta CDR3 regions from genomic DNA. The published analysis was carried out like this. The number of nucleated cells in each sample was estimated from the amplification of reference gene primers within the assay. Sequence reads were collapsed and filtered to measure the absolute abundance of every unique TCRbeta CDR3 rearrangement. For each sample, productive Simpson clonality was calculated as the square root of Simpson's diversity index across productive rearrangements. TCRdb's version of the immuneACCESS table is confined to in-frame rearrangements and falls short of the full clone set. An unresolved V gene accounts for under half of the shortfall where checked; the remainder is of unknown origin. For V, J and clone size, that table is used; D and trimming come from the DNA. The sample profile shows more than 90,000 clones; about 91% of them were found once. Of the sample, roughly 17% is held by the ten largest clones.

The CDR3 starts with the cysteine, ends with the phenylalanine, and has 12 residues. The read is trimmed to its CDR3 DNA, 36 bases read in frame from base 1. CDR1 SGHNT and CDR2 YENEEA were looked up in the germline V gene. Between the V and J ends, shortened by 0 bases and 3 bases respectively, the junction contains 3 bases. The full study reports these points: The amount of clinical and demographic metadata varied by source and participant and was provided uncurated.

Each collaborating institution followed its own protocols to collect whole blood in K2EDTA tubes. For TCRbeta analysis, collaborators shipped samples as frozen whole blood, isolated PBMCs, or DNA extracted from either of those sample types. Sequencing was done on a sample of peripheral blood. The receptor's source is a man aged 45 to 65 with acute or convalescent COVID-19. The chain is assembled from TRBV11-3 and TRBJ2-7; no D gene is confidently identified. The CDR3 corresponds to CASSLDGYEQYF. Here is the DNA: TGTGCCAGCAGCTTAGACGGCTACGAGCAGTACTTC.